This TCR beta chain was captured in a study of T cells in women clearing cervical HPV infection. Overall study: HLA type stays a possible confounder, typing being limited.

As concerns this clone: Antigen specificity is unknown. With the read ending 3 residues before the CDR3 end, the germline J gene is used to fill in that end.

immunoSEQ multiplex PCR used an average of 1200 ng genomic DNA. Generated by immunoSEQ multiplex PCR, the TCRdb table keeps only in-frame clones and is missing some. This sample's table has roughly 15,000 clones. General study findings and limits: Repertoire richness, not evenness, was significantly elevated in CIN3+ cases versus controls. Cases carried less TRBV6-7 than controls: 0.11% versus 0.16%.

The CDR3 totals 14 residues. Germline CDR1 is DFQATT and CDR2 is SNEGSKA (reference sequence). Sequenced sample: blood buffy coat. This TCR came from a woman aged 18 to 75 with a cervical HPV16 infection that either progressed to CIN3+ or cleared (not recorded which). The chain couples TRBV20-1 to TRBJ2-3, with D maybe TRBD1 (6 bases). The sequenced CDR3 bases are TGCAGTGCTAGAGACAGCAGGGGCAATCAGCCG. Its protein product is CSARDSRGNQP. The entire CDR3 sequence reads CSARDSRGNQPQYF.